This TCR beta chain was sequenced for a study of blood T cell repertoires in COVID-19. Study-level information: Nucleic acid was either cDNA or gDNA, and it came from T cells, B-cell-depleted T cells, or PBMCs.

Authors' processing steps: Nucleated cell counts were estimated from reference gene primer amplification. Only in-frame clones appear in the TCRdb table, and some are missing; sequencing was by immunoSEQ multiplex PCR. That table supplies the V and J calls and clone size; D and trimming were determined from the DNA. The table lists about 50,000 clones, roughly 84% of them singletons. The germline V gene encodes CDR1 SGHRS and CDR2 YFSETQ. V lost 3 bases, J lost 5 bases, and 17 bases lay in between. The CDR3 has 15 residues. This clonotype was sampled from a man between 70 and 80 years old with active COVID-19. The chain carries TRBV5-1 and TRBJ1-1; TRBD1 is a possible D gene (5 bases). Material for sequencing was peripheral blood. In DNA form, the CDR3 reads TGCGCCAGCAGCTCAAGGATGGAGGGACCTACTGAAGCTTTCTTT. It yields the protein CASSSRMEGPTEAFF. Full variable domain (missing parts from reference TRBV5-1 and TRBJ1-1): KAGVTQTPRYLIKTRGQQVTLSCSPISGHRSVSWYQQTPGQGLQFLFEYFSETQRNKGNFPGRFSGRQFSNSRSEMNVSTLELGDSALYLCASSSRMEGPTEAFFGQGTRLTVV.